These T cell receptor beta chains were read from a single sample in a study of shared clonotypes between healthy human individuals. Clones were read by immunoSEQ multiplex PCR, and TCRdb kept only the in-frame ones, dropping some. The data contain about 660,000 clones, less than 85% of them singletons. Sequenced material: memory CD4+ T cells sorted from blood. These TCRs come from a woman in her thirties in good health. The CDR3 runs from the conserved cysteine through the conserved F or W. The D gene is left open where the match is weak. Clone size, where shown, is once, few, many, or a class for clones that have expanded.

v_call	clone_size	d_call	j_call	cdr3_nt	cdr3_aa
TRBV7-9	NA	TRBD2	TRBJ2-3	TGTGCCAGCAGCAGGGGGACTAGCGGTAGCACAGATACGCAGTATTTT	CASSRGTSGSTDTQYF
TRBV19	NA	TRBD1	TRBJ1-5	TGTGCCAGCTCCCTCCGGGACAGGGGAGGAAAAAGCAATCAGCCCCAGCATTTT	CASSLRDRGGKSNQPQHF
TRBV27	NA	NA	TRBJ2-6	TGTGCCAGCAGATCCGTGCCAGGCTCTGGGGCCAACGTCCTGACTTTC	CASRSVPGSGANVLTF
TRBV27	NA	TRBD2	TRBJ2-7	TGTGCCAGCAGGTATAGCGGGGTTAACTCCTACGAGCAGTACTTC	CASRYSGVNSYEQYF
TRBV11-1	NA	NA	TRBJ2-1	TGTGCCAGCAGCCTGGGGGAGTTGAAGCAGTTCTTC	CASSLGELKQFF
TRBV6-1	NA	TRBD2	TRBJ2-7	TGTGCCAGCAGAAAGGGACTAGCGGGGGGTTACGAGCAGTACTTC	CASRKGLAGGYEQYF
TRBV2	NA	NA	TRBJ2-6	TGTGCCAGCACGGGCCTCGAGGCTGGGGCCAACGTCCTGACTTTC	CASTGLEAGANVLTF
TRBV28	NA	TRBD1	TRBJ1-1	TGTGCCAGCAGCGTCGGACAGGCGTGGTATGAAGCTTTCTTT	CASSVGQAWYEAFF
TRBV6-6	many	NA	TRBJ1-4	TGTGCCAGCAGTTACTCGTCGAACAGAAATGAAAAACTGTTTTTT	CASSYSSNRNEKLFF
TRBV5-5	NA	NA	TRBJ1-2	TGTGCCAGCAGCTGGGGAGTATATGGCTACACCTTC	CASSWGVYGYTF
TRBV7-2	NA	TRBD2	TRBJ2-3	TGTGCCAGCAGCTTGGGTAGCGGGAGCCTCACAGATACGCAGTATTTT	CASSLGSGSLTDTQYF
TRBV5-5	NA	NA	TRBJ1-1	TGTGCCAGCAGCGGTGGTGGGTTACGGAACACTGAAGCTTTCTTT	CASSGGGLRNTEAFF
TRBV6-6	NA	TRBD1	TRBJ1-4	TGTGCCAGCAGCGATGGGACAGGGGCTAATGAAAAACTGTTTTTT	CASSDGTGANEKLFF
TRBV7-9	NA	NA	TRBJ1-2	TGTGCCAGCAGCTTAGCGGGAAGGGGACACACCTTC	CASSLAGRGHTF
TRBV15	NA	NA	TRBJ2-1	TGTGCCACCAGCCCAGGGTACAATGAGCAGTTCTTC	CATSPGYNEQFF